The clone carrying this TCR beta chain occurred a few times. Profiling relied on immunoSEQ multiplex PCR, and the TCRdb table lists in-frame clones only, not all of them. Of about 200,000 clones in the sample, approximately 86% were seen once. This sample stems from a study of blood T cell repertoires in COVID-19. Across the whole study: The samples span acute and convalescent COVID-19 from the United States, Italy and Spain.

The sample consisted of peripheral blood. This clonotype originated in a man between 60 and 75 years old with acute or convalescent COVID-19.

This CDR3 reads CAINGGLKGTEAFF. The CDR3 DNA is TGTGCCATCAATGGTGGACTGAAAGGGACTGAAGCTTTCTTT. V and J are TRBV10-3 and TRBJ1-1; D gene ambiguous. The CDR3 spans 14 residues. V shed 7 bases and J shed 5 bases, with 17 bases lying between them. CDR1 is ENHRY and CDR2 is SYGVKD in the germline V gene.